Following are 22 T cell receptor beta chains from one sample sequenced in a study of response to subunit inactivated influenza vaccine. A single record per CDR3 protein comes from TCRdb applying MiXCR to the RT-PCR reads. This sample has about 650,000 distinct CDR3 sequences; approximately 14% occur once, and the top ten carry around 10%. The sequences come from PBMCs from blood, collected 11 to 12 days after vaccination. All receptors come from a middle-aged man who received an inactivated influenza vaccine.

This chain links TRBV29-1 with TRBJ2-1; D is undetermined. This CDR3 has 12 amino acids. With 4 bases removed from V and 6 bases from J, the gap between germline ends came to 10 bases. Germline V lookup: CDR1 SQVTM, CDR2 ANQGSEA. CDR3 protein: CSVGGLGNEQFF. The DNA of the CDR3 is TGCAGCGTTGGAGGCCTGGGCAATGAGCAGTTCTTC.

The CDR3 is CASSLAGWQPQHF. The CDR3 DNA reads TGTGCCAGCAGTTTAGCCGGGTGGCAGCCCCAGCATTTT. This chain connects TRBV12-3 or TRBV12-4 to TRBJ1-5, with unresolved D. This CDR3 is 13 amino acids long. V lost 0 bases and J 7 bases, leaving 7 bases between the germline ends.

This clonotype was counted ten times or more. Written as DNA, the CDR3 is TGTGCCACCAGCAGAGACTGGGCCGCGGGGGGAATCACAGATACGCAGTATTTT. This codes for CATSRDWAAGGITDTQYF. The chain couples TRBV15 to TRBJ2-3; 8 bases match TRBD2. With 0 bases clipped from V and 2 bases from J, the junction kept 10 bases outside the gene matches. The CDR3 sequence is 18 residues long. CDR1 is LNHNV, CDR2 YYDKDF, per germline (reference sequence).

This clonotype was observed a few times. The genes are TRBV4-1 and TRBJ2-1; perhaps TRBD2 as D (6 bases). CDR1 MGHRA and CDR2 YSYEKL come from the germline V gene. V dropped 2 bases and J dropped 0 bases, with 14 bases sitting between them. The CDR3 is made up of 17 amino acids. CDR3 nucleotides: TGCGCCAGCAGCCAAAAAAGACTAGGGACCTCCTACAATGAGCAGTTCTTC. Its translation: CASSQKRLGTSYNEQFF.

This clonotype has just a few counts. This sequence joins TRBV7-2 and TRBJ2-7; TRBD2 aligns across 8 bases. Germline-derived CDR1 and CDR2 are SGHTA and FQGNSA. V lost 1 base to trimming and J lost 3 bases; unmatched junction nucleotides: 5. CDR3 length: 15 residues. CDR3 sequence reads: CASSLVNSGIYEQYF. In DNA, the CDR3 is TGTGCCAGCAGCTTAGTTAATAGCGGGATCTACGAGCAGTACTTC.

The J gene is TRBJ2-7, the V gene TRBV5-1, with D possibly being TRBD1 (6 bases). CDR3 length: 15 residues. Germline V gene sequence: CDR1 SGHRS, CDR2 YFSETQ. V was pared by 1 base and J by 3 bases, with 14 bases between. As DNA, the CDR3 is TGCGCCAGCAGCTTGACGGTGGGACAAAGCTACGAGCAGTACTTC. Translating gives CASSLTVGQSYEQYF. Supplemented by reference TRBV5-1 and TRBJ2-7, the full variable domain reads KAGVTQTPRYLIKTRGQQVTLSCSPISGHRSVSWYQQTPGQGLQFLFEYFSETQRNKGNFPGRFSGRQFSNSRSEMNVSTLELGDSALYLCASSLTVGQSYEQYFGPGTRLTVT.

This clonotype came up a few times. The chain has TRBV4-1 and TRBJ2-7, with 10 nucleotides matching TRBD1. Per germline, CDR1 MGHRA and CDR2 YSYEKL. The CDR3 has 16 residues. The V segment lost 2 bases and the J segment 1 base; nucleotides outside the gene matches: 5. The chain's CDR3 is CASSQRPGQGSYEQYF. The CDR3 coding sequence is TGCGCCAGCAGCCAACGACCGGGACAGGGGTCCTACGAGCAGTACTTC.

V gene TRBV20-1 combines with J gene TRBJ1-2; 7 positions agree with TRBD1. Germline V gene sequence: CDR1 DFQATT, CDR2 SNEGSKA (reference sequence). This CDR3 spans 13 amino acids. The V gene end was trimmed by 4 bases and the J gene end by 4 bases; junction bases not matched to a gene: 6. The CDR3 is CSAIDTGAYGYTF. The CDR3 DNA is TGCAGTGCTATCGACACAGGGGCCTATGGCTACACCTTC.

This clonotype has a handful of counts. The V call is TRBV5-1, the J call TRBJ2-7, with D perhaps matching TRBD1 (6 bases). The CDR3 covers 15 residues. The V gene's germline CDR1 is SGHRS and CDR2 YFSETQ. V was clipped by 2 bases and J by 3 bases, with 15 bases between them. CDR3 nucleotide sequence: TGCGCCAGCAGCTTAAGGGACACTTTCTACTACGAGCAGTACTTC. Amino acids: CASSLRDTFYYEQYF.

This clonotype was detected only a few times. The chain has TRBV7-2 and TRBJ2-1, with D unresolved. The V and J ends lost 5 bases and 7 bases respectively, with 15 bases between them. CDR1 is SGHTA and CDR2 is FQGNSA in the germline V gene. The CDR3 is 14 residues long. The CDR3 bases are TGTGCCAGCAGCCCCAGCCGAGCGCAGAATGAGCAGTTCTTC. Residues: CASSPSRAQNEQFF.

CDR3 residues: CASSPQLDKETQYF. The CDR3 DNA reads TGTGCCAGCTCACCACAGCTAGACAAGGAGACCCAGTACTTC. The chain recombines TRBV18 with TRBJ2-5; D ambiguous. Trimming left V 1 base short and J 5 bases short, with 11 bases between. The germline V gene encodes CDR1 KGHSH and CDR2 LQKENI. The CDR3 loop spans 14 amino acids.

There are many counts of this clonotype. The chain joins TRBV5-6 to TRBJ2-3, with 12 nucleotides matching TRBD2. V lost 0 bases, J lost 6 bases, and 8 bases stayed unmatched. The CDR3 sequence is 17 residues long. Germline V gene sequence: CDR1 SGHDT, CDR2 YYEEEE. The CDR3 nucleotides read TGTGCCAGCAGCTTGGCAGAGACTAGCGGGAGTATTGATACGCAGTATTTT. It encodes CASSLAETSGSIDTQYF.

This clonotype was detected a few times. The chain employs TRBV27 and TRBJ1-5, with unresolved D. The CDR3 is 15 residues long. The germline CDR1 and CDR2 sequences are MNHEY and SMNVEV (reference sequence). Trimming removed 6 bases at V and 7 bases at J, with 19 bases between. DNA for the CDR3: TGTGCCAGCAGCCACGCCGAGGAAGTCGACCAGCCCCAGCATTTT. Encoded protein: CASSHAEEVDQPQHF.

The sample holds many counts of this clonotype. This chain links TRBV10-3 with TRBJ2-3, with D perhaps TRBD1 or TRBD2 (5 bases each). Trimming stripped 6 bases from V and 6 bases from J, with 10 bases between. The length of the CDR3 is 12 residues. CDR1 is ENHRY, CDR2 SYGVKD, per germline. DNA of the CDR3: TGTGCCATCAGAGGGGACGTGGATACGCAGTATTTT. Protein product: CAIRGDVDTQYF.

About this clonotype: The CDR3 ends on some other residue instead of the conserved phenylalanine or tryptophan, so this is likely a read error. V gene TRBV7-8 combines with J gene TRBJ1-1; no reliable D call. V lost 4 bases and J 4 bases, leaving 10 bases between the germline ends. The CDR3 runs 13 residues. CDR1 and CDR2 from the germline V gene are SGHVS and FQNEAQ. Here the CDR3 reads CASSSARSTEAFY. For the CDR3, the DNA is TGTGCCAGCAGCTCCGCACGGAGCACTGAAGCTTTCTAT.

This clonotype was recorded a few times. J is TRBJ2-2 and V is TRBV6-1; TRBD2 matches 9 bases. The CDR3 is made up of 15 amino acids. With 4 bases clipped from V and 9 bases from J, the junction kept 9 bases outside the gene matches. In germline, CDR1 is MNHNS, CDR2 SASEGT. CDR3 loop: CASSGLAGLDRELFF. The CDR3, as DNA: TGTGCCAGCAGTGGTCTAGCGGGATTGGACCGGGAGCTGTTTTTT.

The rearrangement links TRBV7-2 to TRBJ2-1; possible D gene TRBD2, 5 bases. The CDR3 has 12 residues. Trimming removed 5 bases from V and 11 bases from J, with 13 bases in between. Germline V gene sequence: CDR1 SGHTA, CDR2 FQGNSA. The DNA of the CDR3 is TGTGCCAGCAGCCCGCGGACGGGGAAGCAGTTCTTC. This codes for CASSPRTGKQFF.

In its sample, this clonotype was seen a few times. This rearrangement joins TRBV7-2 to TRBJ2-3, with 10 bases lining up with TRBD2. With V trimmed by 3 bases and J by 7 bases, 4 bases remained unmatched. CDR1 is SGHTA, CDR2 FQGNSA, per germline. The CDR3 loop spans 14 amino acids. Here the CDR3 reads CASSFGLAENTQYF. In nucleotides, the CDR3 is TGTGCCAGCAGCTTCGGACTAGCGGAGAATACGCAGTATTTT.

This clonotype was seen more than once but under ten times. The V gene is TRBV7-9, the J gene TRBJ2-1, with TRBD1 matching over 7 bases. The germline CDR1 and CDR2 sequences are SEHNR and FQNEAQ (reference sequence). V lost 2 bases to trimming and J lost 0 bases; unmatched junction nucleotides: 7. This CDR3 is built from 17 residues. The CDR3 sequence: CASSLRWGQSSYNEQFF. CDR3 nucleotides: TGTGCCAGCAGCTTAAGGTGGGGACAGAGCTCCTACAATGAGCAGTTCTTC. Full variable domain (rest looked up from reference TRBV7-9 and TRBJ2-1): DTGVSQNPRHKITKRGQNVTFRCDPISEHNRLYWYRQTLGQGPEFLTYFQNEAQLEKSRLLSDRFSAERPKGSFSTLEIQRTEQGDSAMYLCASSLRWGQSSYNEQFFGPGTRLTVL.

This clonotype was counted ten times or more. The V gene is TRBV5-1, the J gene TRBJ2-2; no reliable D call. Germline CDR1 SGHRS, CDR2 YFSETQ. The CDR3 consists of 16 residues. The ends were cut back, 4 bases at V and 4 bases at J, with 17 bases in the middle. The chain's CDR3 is CASSIGMRSGTGELFF. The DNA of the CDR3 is TGCGCCAGCAGCATTGGAATGAGGTCGGGCACCGGGGAGCTGTTTTTT.

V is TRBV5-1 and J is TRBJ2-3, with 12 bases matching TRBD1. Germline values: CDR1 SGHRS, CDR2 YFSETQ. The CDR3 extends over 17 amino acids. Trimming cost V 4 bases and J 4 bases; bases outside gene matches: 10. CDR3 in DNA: TGCGCCAGCAGCGACCGGGACAGGGGGCGAAGTGCAGATACGCAGTATTTT. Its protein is CASSDRDRGRSADTQYF.

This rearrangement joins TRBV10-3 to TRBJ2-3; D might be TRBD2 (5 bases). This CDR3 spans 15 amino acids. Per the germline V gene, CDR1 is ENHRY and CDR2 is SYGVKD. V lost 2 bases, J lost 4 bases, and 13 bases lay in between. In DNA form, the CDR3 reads TGTGCCATCAGTGAGGTGGGAGTTGTAGCAGATACGCAGTATTTT. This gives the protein CAISEVGVVADTQYF.